This section outlines one T cell receptor beta chain sequence together with its context. Its antigen is unknown. A much larger clone is a single base away; this may be a read error. These data come from a study of T cell repertoires in cytomegalovirus infection (dated by TCRdb to 2018 to 2020). Turning to the overall study: The HLA type of each donor mattered for the analysis, because public TCR beta signatures pointed to carriage of CMV infection along with the matching HLA type. Results the study describes overall, beyond this receptor: In the ex vivo response, HLA-C-restricted CMV-specific TCR beta clonotypes were dominant, and in two of eight donors the single most frequent clonotype came from this HLA-C-restricted group. Carriers of CMV infection plus the relevant HLA type were discriminated by the cumulative frequency of public TCR beta family members in the study cohort and in an independent roughly 400-donor cohort.

Sequencing took place on an Illumina HiSeq 1500. TCRdb cleaned the public reads at Q25 with fastp, built clones with MiXCR and kept in-frame beta chains. All rows with the same CDR3 protein become a single entry with the most common DNA and genes. The sample profile shows 680,000 or so distinct CDR3 sequences; 35% of them were found once. The biggest ten clones account for about 2.8% of the sample. Taken from the germline V gene, the CDR1 and CDR2 loops are MDHEN and SYDVKM. The CDR3 starts with the cysteine, ends with the phenylalanine, and has 15 residues. Only the CDR3 DNA is retained, 45 bases long and in frame from the first base.

The material sequenced was PBMCs. This TCR was sampled from a human donor in good health (CMV status not recorded). Some clones in this sample may be carry-over from other donors' samples. Recombination joined TRBV28 with TRBJ2-7; TRBD1 might be the D gene, on 6 matching bases. The DNA reads as follows: TGTGCCGGCAGTTTCTTCCGGGACATTTCCTACGAGCAGTACTTC. This codes for CAGSFFRDISYEQYF.